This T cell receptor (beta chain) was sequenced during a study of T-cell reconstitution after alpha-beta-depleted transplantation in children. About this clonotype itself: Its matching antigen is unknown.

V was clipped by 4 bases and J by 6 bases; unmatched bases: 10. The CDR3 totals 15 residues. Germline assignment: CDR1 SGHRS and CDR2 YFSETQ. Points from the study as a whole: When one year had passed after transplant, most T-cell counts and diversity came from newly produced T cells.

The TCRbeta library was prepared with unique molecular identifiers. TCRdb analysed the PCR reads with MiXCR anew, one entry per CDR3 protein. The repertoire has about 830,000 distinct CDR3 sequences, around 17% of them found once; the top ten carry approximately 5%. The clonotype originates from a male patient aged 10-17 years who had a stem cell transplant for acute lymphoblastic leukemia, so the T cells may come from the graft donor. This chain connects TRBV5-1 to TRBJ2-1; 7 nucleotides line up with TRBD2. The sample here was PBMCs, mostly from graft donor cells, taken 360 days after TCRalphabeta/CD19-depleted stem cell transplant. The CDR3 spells CASSRGLTTLNEQFF. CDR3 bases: TGCGCCAGCAGCAGGGGACTAACCACACTCAATGAGCAGTTCTTC.